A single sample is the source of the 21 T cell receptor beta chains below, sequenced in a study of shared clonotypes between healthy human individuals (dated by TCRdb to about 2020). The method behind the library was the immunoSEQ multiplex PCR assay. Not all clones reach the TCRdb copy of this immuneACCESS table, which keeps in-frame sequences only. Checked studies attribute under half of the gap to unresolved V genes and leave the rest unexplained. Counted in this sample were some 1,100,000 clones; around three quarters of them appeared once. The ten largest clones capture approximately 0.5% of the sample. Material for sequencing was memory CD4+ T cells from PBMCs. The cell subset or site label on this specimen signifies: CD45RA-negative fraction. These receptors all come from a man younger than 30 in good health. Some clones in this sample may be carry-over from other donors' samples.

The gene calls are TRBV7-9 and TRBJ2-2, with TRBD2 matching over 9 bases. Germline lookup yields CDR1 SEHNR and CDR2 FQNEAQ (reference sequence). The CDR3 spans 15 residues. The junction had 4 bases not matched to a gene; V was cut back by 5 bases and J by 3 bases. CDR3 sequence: CASSLLAGHTGELFF. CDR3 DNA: TGTGCCAGCAGCCTACTAGCGGGTCACACCGGGGAGCTGTTTTTT.

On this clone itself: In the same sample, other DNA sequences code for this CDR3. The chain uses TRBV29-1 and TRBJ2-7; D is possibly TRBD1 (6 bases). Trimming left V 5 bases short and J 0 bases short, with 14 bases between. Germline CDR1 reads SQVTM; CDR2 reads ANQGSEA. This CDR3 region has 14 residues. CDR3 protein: CSVLLADSSYEQYF. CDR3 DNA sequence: TGCAGCGTTCTTCTTGCGGACAGCTCCTACGAGCAGTACTTC.

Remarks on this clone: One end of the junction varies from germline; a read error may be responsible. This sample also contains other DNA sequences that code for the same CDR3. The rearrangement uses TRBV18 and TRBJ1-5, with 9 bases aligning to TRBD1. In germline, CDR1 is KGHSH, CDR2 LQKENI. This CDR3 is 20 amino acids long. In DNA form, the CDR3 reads TGTGCCAGCTCACTCGGCCTGGGACAGGGCGGGGGCGGCAGCAATCAACCCCAGCATTTT. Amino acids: CASSLGLGQGGGGSNQPQHF.

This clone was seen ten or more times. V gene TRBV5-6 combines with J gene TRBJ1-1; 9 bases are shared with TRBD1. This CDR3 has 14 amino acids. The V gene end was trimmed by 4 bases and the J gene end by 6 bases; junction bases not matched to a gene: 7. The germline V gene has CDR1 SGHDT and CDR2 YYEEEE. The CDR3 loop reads CASSTPGQGPEAFF. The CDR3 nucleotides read TGTGCCAGCAGCACCCCCGGACAGGGGCCTGAAGCTTTCTTT.

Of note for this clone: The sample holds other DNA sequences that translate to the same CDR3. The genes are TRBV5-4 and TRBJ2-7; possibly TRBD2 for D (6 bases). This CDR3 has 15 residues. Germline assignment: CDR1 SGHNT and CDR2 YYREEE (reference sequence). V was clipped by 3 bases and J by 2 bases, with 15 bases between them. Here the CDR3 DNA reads TGTGCCAGCAGCTCCCCCGGGACTGGGGCCTACGAGCAGTACTTC. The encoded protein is CASSSPGTGAYEQYF.

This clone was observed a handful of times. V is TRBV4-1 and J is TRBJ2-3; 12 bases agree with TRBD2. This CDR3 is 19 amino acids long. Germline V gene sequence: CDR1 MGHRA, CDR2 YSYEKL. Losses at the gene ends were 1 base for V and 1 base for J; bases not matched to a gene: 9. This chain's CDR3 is CASSQVGLAGGPGTDTQYF. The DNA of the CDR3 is TGCGCCAGCAGCCAAGTCGGCCTAGCGGGAGGGCCAGGCACAGATACGCAGTATTTT.

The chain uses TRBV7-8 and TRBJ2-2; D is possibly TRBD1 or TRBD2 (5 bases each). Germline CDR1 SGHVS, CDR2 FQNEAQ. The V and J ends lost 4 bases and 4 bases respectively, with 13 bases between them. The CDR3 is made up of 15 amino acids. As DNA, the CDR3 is TGTGCCAGCAGCTCGATACCGGGACGCACCGGGGAGCTGTTTTTT. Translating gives CASSSIPGRTGELFF. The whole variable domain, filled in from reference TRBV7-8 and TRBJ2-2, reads GAGVSQSPRYKVAKRGQDVALRCDPISGHVSLFWYQQALGQGPEFLTYFQNEAQLDKSGLPSDRFFAERPEGSVSTLKIQRTQQEDSAVYLCASSSIPGRTGELFFGEGSRLTVL.

The chain's CDR3 is CASIGGPSFSYEQYF. CDR3 nucleotides: TGTGCCAGCATTGGCGGCCCCAGTTTCTCCTACGAGCAGTACTTC. The gene calls are TRBV28 and TRBJ2-7; D ambiguous. From germline, CDR1 is MDHEN and CDR2 SYDVKM. CDR3 length: 15 amino acids. V was cut by 7 bases and J by 0 bases, with 16 bases left in between.

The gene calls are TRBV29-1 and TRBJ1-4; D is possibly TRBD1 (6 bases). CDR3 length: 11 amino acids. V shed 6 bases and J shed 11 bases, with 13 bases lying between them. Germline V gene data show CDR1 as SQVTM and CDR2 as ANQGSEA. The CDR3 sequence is CSVIQGDKLFF. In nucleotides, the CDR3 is TGCAGCGTAATACAGGGAGACAAACTGTTTTTT.

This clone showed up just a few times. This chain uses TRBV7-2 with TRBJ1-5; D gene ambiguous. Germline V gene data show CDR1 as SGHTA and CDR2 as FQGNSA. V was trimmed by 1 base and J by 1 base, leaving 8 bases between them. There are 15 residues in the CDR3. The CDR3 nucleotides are TGTGCCAGCAGCTTAGGGTTGTGGAGCAATCAGCCCCAGCATTTT. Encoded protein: CASSLGLWSNQPQHF.

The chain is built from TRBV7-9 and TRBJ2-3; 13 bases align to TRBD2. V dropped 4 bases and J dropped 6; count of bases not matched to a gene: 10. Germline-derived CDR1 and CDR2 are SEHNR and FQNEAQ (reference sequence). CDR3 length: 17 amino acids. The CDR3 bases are TGTGCCAGCAGCTGGAGACTAGCGGGAGGTGAAAGGGATACGCAGTATTTT. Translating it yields CASSWRLAGGERDTQYF.

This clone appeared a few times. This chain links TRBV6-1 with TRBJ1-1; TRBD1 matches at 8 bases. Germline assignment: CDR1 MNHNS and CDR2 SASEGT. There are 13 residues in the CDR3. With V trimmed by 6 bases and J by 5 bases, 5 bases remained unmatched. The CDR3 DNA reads TGTGCCAGCAGGGAGACAGGGGAAACTGAAGCTTTCTTT. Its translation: CASRETGETEAFF.

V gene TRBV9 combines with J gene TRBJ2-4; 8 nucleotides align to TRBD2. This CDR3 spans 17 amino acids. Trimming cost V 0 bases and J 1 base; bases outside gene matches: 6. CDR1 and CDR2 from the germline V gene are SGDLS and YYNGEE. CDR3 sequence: CASSVEGLGRAKNIQYF. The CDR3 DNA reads TGTGCCAGCAGCGTAGAGGGACTAGGGAGGGCCAAAAACATTCAGTACTTC.

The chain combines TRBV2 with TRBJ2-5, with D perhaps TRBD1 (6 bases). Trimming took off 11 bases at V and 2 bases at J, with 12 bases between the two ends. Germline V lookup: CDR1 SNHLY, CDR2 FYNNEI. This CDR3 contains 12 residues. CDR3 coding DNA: TGTGCCGGCCAAGACAGGCAAGAGACCCAGTACTTC. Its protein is CAGQDRQETQYF.

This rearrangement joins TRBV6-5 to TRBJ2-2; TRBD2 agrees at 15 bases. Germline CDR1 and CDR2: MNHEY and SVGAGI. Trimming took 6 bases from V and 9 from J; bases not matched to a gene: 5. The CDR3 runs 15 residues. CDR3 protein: CASRPGLAGGRELFF. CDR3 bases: TGTGCCAGCAGACCCGGACTAGCGGGGGGGCGGGAGCTGTTTTTT.

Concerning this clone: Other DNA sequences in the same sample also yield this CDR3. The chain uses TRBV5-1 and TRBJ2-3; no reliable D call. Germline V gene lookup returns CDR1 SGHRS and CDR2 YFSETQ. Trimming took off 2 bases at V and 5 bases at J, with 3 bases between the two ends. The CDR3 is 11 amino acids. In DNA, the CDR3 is TGCGCCAGCAGCTTCGGAGATACGCAGTATTTT. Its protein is CASSFGDTQYF.

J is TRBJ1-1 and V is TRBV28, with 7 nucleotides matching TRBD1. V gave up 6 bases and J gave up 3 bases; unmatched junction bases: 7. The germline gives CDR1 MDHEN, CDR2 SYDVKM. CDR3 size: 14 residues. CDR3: CASRDREGDTEAFF. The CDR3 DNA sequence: TGTGCCAGCAGAGACAGGGAGGGGGACACTGAAGCTTTCTTT.

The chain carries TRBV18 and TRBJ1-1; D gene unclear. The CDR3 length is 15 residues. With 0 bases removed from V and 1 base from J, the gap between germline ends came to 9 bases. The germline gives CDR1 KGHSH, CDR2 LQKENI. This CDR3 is CASSPPSVQNTEAFF. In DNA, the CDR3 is TGTGCCAGCTCACCACCTTCCGTTCAGAACACTGAAGCTTTCTTT.

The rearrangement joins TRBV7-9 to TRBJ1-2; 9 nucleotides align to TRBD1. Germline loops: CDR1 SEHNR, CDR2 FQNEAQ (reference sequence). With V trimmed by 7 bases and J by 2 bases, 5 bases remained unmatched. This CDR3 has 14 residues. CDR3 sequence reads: CASTGTGINYGYTF. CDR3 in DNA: TGTGCCAGCACCGGGACAGGGATCAACTATGGCTACACCTTC.

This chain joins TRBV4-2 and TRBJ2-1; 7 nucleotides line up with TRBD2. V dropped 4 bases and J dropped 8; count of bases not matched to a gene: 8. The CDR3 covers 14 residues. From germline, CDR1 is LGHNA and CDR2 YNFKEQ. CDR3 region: CASSRTSAGDEQFF. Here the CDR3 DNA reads TGTGCCAGCAGCCGTACTAGCGCGGGGGATGAGCAGTTCTTC.

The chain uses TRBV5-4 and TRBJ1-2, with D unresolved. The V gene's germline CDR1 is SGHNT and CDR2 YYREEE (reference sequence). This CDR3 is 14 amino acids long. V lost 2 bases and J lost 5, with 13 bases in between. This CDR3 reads CASSLPGVDYGYTF. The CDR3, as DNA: TGTGCCAGCAGCTTACCGGGAGTCGATTATGGCTACACCTTC. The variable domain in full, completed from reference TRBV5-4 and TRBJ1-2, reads ETGVTQSPTHLIKTRGQQVTLRCSSQSGHNTVSWYQQALGQGPQFIFQYYREEENGRGNFPPRFSGLQFPNYSSELNVNALELDDSALYLCASSLPGVDYGYTFGSGTRLTVV.